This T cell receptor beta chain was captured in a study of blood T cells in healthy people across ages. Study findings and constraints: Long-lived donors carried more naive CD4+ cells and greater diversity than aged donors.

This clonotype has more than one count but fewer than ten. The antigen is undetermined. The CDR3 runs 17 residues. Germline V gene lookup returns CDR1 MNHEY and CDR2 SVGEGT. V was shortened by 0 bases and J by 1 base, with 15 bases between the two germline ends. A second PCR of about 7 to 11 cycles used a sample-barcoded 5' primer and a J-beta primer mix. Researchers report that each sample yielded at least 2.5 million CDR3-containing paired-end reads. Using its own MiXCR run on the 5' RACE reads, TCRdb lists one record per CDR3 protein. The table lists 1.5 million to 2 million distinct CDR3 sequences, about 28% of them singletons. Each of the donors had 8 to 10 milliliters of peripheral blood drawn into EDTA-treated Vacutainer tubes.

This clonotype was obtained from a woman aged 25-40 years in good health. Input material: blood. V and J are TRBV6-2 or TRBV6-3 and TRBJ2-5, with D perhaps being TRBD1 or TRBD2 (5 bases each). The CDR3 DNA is TGTGCCAGCAGTTACTCGGGTCGGGGCCGTAGCCAAGAGACCCAGTACTTC. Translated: CASSYSGRGRSQETQYF.